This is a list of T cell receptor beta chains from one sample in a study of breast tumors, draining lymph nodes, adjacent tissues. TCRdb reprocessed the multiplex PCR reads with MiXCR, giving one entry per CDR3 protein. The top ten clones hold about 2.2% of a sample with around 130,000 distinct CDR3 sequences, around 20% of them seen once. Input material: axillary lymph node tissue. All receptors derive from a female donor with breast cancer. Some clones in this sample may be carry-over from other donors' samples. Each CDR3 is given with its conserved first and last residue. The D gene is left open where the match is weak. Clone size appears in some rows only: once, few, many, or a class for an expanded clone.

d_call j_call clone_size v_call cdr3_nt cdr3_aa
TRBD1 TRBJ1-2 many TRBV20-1 TGCAGTGCTCACCCGGACAGGGGGCAAGTTGGCTACACCTTC CSAHPDRGQVGYTF
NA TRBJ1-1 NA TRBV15 TGTGCCACCAGCAGGATAGGCACTGAAGCTTTCTTT CATSRIGTEAFF
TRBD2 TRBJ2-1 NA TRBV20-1 TGCAGTGCTAGAGCGAGACTAGCGAGGATCTCCTACAATGAGCAGTTCTTC CSARARLARISYNEQFF
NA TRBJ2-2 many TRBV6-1 TGTGCCAGCAGTGGAGCGGACACCGGGGAGCTGTTTTTT CASSGADTGELFF
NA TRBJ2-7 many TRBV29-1 TGCAGCGCTGGGCGGGGGCCCTACGAGCAGTACTTC CSAGRGPYEQYF
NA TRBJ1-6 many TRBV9 TGTGCCAGCAGCTTTAGGTTTCCGAGCTATAATTCACCCCTCCACTTT CASSFRFPSYNSPLHF
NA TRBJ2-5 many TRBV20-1 TGCAGTGCCACCCCGGGGGAGACTTGGGGAGAGACCCAGTACTTC CSATPGETWGETQYF
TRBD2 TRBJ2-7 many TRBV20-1 TGCAGTGCTAGAGATTCTAGCGGGAGCTCCTACGAGCAGTACTTC CSARDSSGSSYEQYF
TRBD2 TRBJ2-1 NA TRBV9 TGTGCCAGCAGCCCCGGGACTAGTGGGCACAATGAGCAGTTCTTC CASSPGTSGHNEQFF
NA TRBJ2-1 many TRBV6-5 TGTGCCAGCAGCCTTGACAGGAACAATGAGCAGTTCTTC CASSLDRNNEQFF
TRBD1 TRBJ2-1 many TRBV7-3 TGTGCCAGCAGCTTAACTTCCGGGACAGGTTACAATGAGCAGTTCTTC CASSLTSGTGYNEQFF
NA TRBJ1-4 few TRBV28 TGTGCCAGCAGAGGACCTGCAACTAATGAAAAACTGTTTTTT CASRGPATNEKLFF
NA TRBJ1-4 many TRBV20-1 TGCAGTGCTAGGGACAGCACAACTAATGAAAAACTGTTTTTT CSARDSTTNEKLFF
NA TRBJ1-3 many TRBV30 TGTGCCTGGAGTGTGTTGGGTTCGCCTGGAAACACCATATATTTT CAWSVLGSPGNTIYF
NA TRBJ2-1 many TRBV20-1 TGCAGTGCTAGAGATGGTACCTCCTACAATGAGCAGTTCTTC CSARDGTSYNEQFF
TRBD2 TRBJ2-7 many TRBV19 TGTGCCAGTAGTATTAAGGCAGCGGGAGGGCCCTACGAGCAGTACTTC CASSIKAAGGPYEQYF
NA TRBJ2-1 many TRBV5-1 TGCGCCAGCAGCGTCCTTCCCCCGGAGGGTGAGCAGTTCTTC CASSVLPPEGEQFF
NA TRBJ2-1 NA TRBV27 TGTGCCAGCGCCTTAGGCAGTCACTACAATGGGCAGTTCTTC CASALGSHYNGQFF
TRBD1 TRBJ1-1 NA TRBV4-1 TGCGCCAGCAGCCAATGGACAGGGGGCAACACTGAAGCTTTCTTT CASSQWTGGNTEAFF
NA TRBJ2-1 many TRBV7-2 TGTGCCAGCAGCTTTGGGGTGATCAGGAGCGATGAGCAGTTCTTC CASSFGVIRSDEQFF
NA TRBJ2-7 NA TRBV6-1 TGTGCCAGCAGCTTTAACGAGCAGTACTTC CASSFNEQYF
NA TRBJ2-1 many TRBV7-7 TGTGCTAGCAGCCCCACCGCCGGGGGACTTTTTCATGAGCAGTTCTTC CASSPTAGGLFHEQFF
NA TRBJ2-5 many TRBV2 TGTGCCAGCAGTGAATGGGGGCAGAGGGTTGTACGGGGGGAGACCCAGTACTTC CASSEWGQRVVRGETQYF
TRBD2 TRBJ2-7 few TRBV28 TGTGCCAGCAGTTCTCATGGACTAGCGGGAGGCTACGAGCAGTACTTC CASSSHGLAGGYEQYF